This is a list of T cell receptor beta chains from one sample in a study of radiotherapy plus CTLA-4 blockade in lung cancer. The assay was immunoSEQ multiplex PCR, and TCRdb's table has in-frame clones only and misses some. The sample carries under 70,000 clones, about 80% recorded once. Sample: peripheral blood, taken from a patient treated with radiotherapy plus ipilimumab. The receptors stem from a human donor with non-small cell lung cancer who had a complete response to radiotherapy plus ipilimumab. CDR3s include the opening cysteine and the closing phenylalanine or tryptophan. The order of the fields is J gene, D gene, V gene, clone size, CDR3 DNA, CDR3 protein. D genes are given only for firm matches. Where a row states a size, it is once, few, many or the class of an expanded clone; other rows omit it.

TRBJ2-7 TRBD1 TRBV10-3 few TGTGCCATCAGGGCCCAACAGGGGGCCTACGAGCAGTACTTC CAIRAQQGAYEQYF
TRBJ1-2 TRBD1 TRBV4-3 . TGCGCCAGCAGCCAAGTCCAGGACAGGGTAAACTATGGCTACACCTTC CASSQVQDRVNYGYTF
TRBJ2-6 . TRBV2 . TGTGCCAGCTACAGATCTGGGGCCAACGTCCTGACTTTC CASYRSGANVLTF
TRBJ1-5 . TRBV30 . TGTGCCTGGAGTGGCCAGAACAATCAGCCCCAGCATTTT CAWSGQNNQPQHF
TRBJ1-5 . TRBV7-9 . TGTGCCAGCAGCCCCGGCAAGCCAAATCGGTTTCAGCCCCAGCATTTT CASSPGKPNRFQPQHF
TRBJ1-1 . TRBV10-1 . TGCGCCAGCAGTGAGTCGGGAGGCACTGAAGCTTTCTTT CASSESGGTEAFF
TRBJ1-3 . TRBV6-5 . TGTGCCAGCAGCGGCGGTAACTCTGGAAACACCATATATTTT CASSGGNSGNTIYF
TRBJ1-1 . TRBV4-3 . TGCGCCAGCAGCCAAGGGGTGACAGGCCCTGAAGCTTTCTTT CASSQGVTGPEAFF
TRBJ1-1 . TRBV5-4 few TGTGCCAGCAGCTTGGGGTGGCAGGGAGACACTGAAGCTTTCTTT CASSLGWQGDTEAFF
TRBJ1-6 TRBD1 TRBV12-5 . TGTGCTAGTGGTTTACACAGGGGGACTAATTCACCCCTCCACTTT CASGLHRGTNSPLHF
TRBJ2-5 . TRBV27 . TGTGCCAGCAGTTTATTCGCCTATGGGGACCAAGAGACCCAGTACTTC CASSLFAYGDQETQYF
TRBJ2-3 TRBD1 TRBV11-2 . TGTGCCAGCAGCTTAGGGACAGGGTGGGGAGATACGCAGTATTTT CASSLGTGWGDTQYF
TRBJ1-2 TRBD1 TRBV6-5 . TGTGCCAGCAGACAGGGGAACTATGGCTACACCTTC CASRQGNYGYTF
TRBJ2-1 TRBD2 TRBV5-1 . TGCGCCAGCAGCCCTATAGCGGGGGGGCAGACTGAGCAGTTCTTC CASSPIAGGQTEQFF
TRBJ2-3 TRBD1 TRBV5-1 . TGCGCCAGCAGCTTGGTGGAAGGGGGCTGGACAGATACGCAGTATTTT CASSLVEGGWTDTQYF
TRBJ2-3 TRBD1 TRBV28 . TGTGCCAGCAGCACCCCGGGACAGAGCACAGATACGCAGTATTTT CASSTPGQSTDTQYF
TRBJ1-4 . TRBV19 . TGTGCCAGTAGTATAGGAGGGTTCGCTGGCGAAAAACTGTTTTTT CASSIGGFAGEKLFF
TRBJ1-6 TRBD1 TRBV28 . TGTGCCAGCAGTTTTTTTCATTACAGGGGGGCCTATAATTCACCCCTCCACTTT CASSFFHYRGAYNSPLHF
TRBJ2-5 TRBD1 TRBV7-2 . TGTGCCAGCAGCCAACAGGGGTCAACTCTGGAGACCCAGTACTTC CASSQQGSTLETQYF
TRBJ2-1 TRBD2 TRBV10-1 . TGCGCCAGCAATAGTCCGGGACTACCCCCCTACAATGAGCAGTTCTTC CASNSPGLPPYNEQFF
TRBJ2-1 TRBD1 TRBV5-4 . TGTGCCAGCAGCCGGGACAGGGTCAATGAGCAGTTCTTC CASSRDRVNEQFF
TRBJ1-4 . TRBV19 . TGTGCCAGTAGAAGTCTGGGGACACCGAATGAAAAACTGTTTTTT CASRSLGTPNEKLFF